These 30 T cell receptor beta chains were all obtained from the same sample, sequenced in a study of blood T cell repertoires in COVID-19 (dated by TCRdb to about 2020). Libraries were made using the immunoSEQ multiplex PCR assay. TCRdb took over this immuneACCESS table, retaining in-frame rearrangements with V and J assigned. Such tables are incomplete; in checked studies, under half of the missing clones stem from an unresolved V gene, and the remainder is unexplained. Recorded for this sample are about 250,000 clones; around 84% of them occurred a single time. Just over 6.5% of the sample belongs to the ten largest clones. The sequencing input was PBMCs or T cells enriched from blood (not recorded which). The receptors derive from a woman aged 45-59 years who had been exposed to COVID-19.

The chain carries TRBV4-2 and TRBJ2-1, with 10 bases lining up with TRBD2. Germline CDR1 is LGHNA and CDR2 is YNFKEQ. The CDR3 is 14 amino acids. The V segment lost 2 bases and the J segment 6 bases; nucleotides outside the gene matches: 1. CDR3: CASSQKRGGNEQFF. Written as DNA, the CDR3 is TGTGCCAGCAGCCAAAAGCGGGGGGGCAATGAGCAGTTCTTC.

This clone was seen a handful of times. The chain is built from TRBV30 and TRBJ2-7; 9 bases line up with TRBD1. Germline assignment: CDR1 GTSNPN and CDR2 SVGIG (reference sequence). The CDR3 extends over 12 amino acids. V was pared by 5 bases and J by 7 bases, with 6 bases of the junction left unmatched. CDR3 coding DNA: TGTGCCTGGTCGGACAGGGGCTTGGAGCAGTACTTC. This codes for CAWSDRGLEQYF.

The V call is TRBV2, the J call TRBJ1-4, with 8 bases that match TRBD1. Germline loops: CDR1 SNHLY, CDR2 FYNNEI. This CDR3 has 12 amino acids. V gave up 3 bases and J gave up 11 bases; unmatched junction bases: 2. The DNA for the CDR3 is TGTGCCAGCAGTGAGGACAGGGACAAACTGTTTTTT. Translation: CASSEDRDKLFF.

V gene TRBV15 combines with J gene TRBJ1-5; D may be TRBD1 (6 bases). V lost 5 bases, J lost 2 bases, and 10 bases lay in between. Germline V gene sequence: CDR1 LNHNV, CDR2 YYDKDF (reference sequence). This CDR3 is 14 amino acids long. CDR3 nucleotides: TGTGCCACCAGCGATCGACAGGGCAATCAGCCCCAGCATTTT. It codes for CATSDRQGNQPQHF.

The V and J genes are TRBV19 and TRBJ1-6, with 9 positions matching TRBD1. The V gene end was trimmed by 5 bases and the J gene end by 4 bases; junction bases not matched to a gene: 0. From germline, CDR1 is LNHDA and CDR2 SQIVND (reference sequence). CDR3 length equals 14 residues. The CDR3 region is CASSDRGYNSPLHF. The CDR3 coding sequence is TGTGCCAGTAGTGACAGGGGGTATAATTCACCCCTCCACTTT.

The chain links TRBV5-1 to TRBJ2-1, with 9 bases matching TRBD2. With 4 bases clipped from V and 8 bases from J, the junction kept 10 bases outside the gene matches. Germline V lookup: CDR1 SGHRS, CDR2 YFSETQ. The CDR3 consists of 15 residues. The CDR3 is CASSASSGARHEQFF. CDR3 bases: TGCGCCAGCAGCGCCTCTAGCGGGGCTAGGCATGAGCAGTTCTTC.

The gene calls are TRBV27 and TRBJ2-7; 7 nucleotides line up with TRBD1. CDR1 is MNHEY, CDR2 SMNVEV, per germline (reference sequence). J gave up 1 base and V 5 bases, and 5 bases lay outside the gene matches. There are 14 residues in the CDR3. The DNA of the CDR3 is TGTGCCAGCAGTATCCGGGACAGTTCCTACGAGCAGTACTTC. This codes for CASSIRDSSYEQYF.

CDR3 sequence reads: CSVDPSGGAKGTDTQYF. CDR3 coding DNA: TGCAGCGTTGATCCTAGCGGGGGGGCGAAGGGGACAGATACGCAGTATTTT. The V gene is TRBV29-1, the J gene TRBJ2-3, with 12 bases lining up with TRBD2. This CDR3 has 17 amino acids. The V and J ends lost 3 bases and 3 bases, in that order; junction bases with no gene match: 10. CDR1 is SQVTM and CDR2 is ANQGSEA in the germline V gene.

This chain joins TRBV12-5 and TRBJ1-5; 7 bases fit TRBD1. Trimming cost V 3 bases and J 9 bases; bases outside gene matches: 8. CDR3 length equals 14 residues. In germline, CDR1 is LGHNT, CDR2 FRNRAP. In DNA form, the CDR3 reads TGTGCTAGTGGTTTAGGTCAGGGACAGAGGCCCCAGCATTTT. Its protein product is CASGLGQGQRPQHF.

The DNA for the CDR3 is TGTGCCAGCAGCCAAGGACAGCTAAATGAAAAACTGTTTTTT. This translates into CASSQGQLNEKLFF. The rearrangement links TRBV7-2 to TRBJ1-4, with D perhaps TRBD1 (6 bases). This CDR3 has 14 residues. Germline V gene data show CDR1 as SGHTA and CDR2 as FQGNSA. The V gene lost 5 bases and the J gene lost 5 bases, with 12 bases spanning the gap.

The gene calls are TRBV5-5 and TRBJ1-1, with D hard to call. CDR1 and CDR2 from the germline V gene are SGHKS and YYEKEE (reference sequence). The CDR3 has 14 amino acids. Trimming removed 1 base from V and 0 bases from J, with 7 bases in between. The CDR3 DNA sequence: TGTGCCAGCAGCTTGCGCACAGTGAACACTGAAGCTTTCTTT. Protein sequence: CASSLRTVNTEAFF. Drawing the rest from reference TRBV5-5 and TRBJ1-1, the complete variable domain is DAGVTQSPTHLIKTRGQQVTLRCSPISGHKSVSWYQQVLGQGPQFIFQYYEKEERGRGNFPDRFSARQFPNYSSELNVNALLLGDSALYLCASSLRTVNTEAFFGQGTRLTVV.

The chain couples TRBV6-5 to TRBJ1-5; 7 bases are a match to TRBD1. This CDR3 has 13 amino acids. Germline assignment: CDR1 MNHEY and CDR2 SVGAGI. V gave up 8 bases and J gave up 1 base; unmatched junction bases: 2. The CDR3: CASRQGSNQPQHF. The CDR3, as DNA: TGTGCCAGCCGACAGGGAAGCAATCAGCCCCAGCATTTT.

The chain has TRBV5-1 and TRBJ2-3; weak D call: TRBD1 (7 bases). Per germline, CDR1 SGHRS and CDR2 YFSETQ. This CDR3 has 14 residues. Trimming removed 1 base at V and 5 bases at J, with 11 bases between. The CDR3 DNA follows: TGCGCCAGCAGCTTGATTCAGGGGGGAGATACGCAGTATTTT. It encodes CASSLIQGGDTQYF.

The chain joins TRBV12-3 or TRBV12-4 to TRBJ1-1, with D maybe TRBD1 (5 bases). The CDR3 runs 13 residues. The germline V and J ends were trimmed by 3 bases and 11 bases, with 16 bases remaining between them. The CDR3 reads CASSFGAYPMAFF. The DNA for the CDR3 is TGTGCCAGCAGTTTTGGGGCTTACCCAATGGCTTTCTTT.

In DNA, the CDR3 is TGTGCCAGCAGCTTTACAGGGGGTCTTGGCTACACCTTC. Residues: CASSFTGGLGYTF. The genes are TRBV5-4 and TRBJ1-2; 8 nucleotides agree with TRBD1. V lost 2 bases, J lost 7 bases, and 4 bases stayed unmatched. The CDR3 contains 13 residues. Per germline, CDR1 SGHNT and CDR2 YYREEE (reference sequence).

The rearrangement uses TRBV2 and TRBJ1-2, with TRBD1 matching over 8 bases. CDR1 and CDR2 from the germline V gene are SNHLY and FYNNEI. The CDR3 loop spans 15 amino acids. The V and J ends lost 6 bases and 8 bases, in that order; junction bases with no gene match: 14. This CDR3 is CASSPRGQGAQGYTF. The CDR3 DNA reads TGTGCCAGCAGCCCCAGAGGTCAGGGGGCACAGGGCTACACCTTC. The complete variable domain, with remaining parts taken from reference TRBV2 and TRBJ1-2, reads EPEVTQTPSHQVTQMGQEVILRCVPISNHLYFYWYRQILGQKVEFLVSFYNNEISEKSEIFDDQFSVERPDGSNFTLKIRSTKLEDSAMYFCASSPRGQGAQGYTFGSGTRLTVV.

The genes are TRBV7-9 and TRBJ1-1; no clear D gene. The CDR3 spans 15 residues. The V gene's germline CDR1 is SEHNR and CDR2 FQNEAQ (reference sequence). Trimming removed 2 bases from V and 1 base from J, with 11 bases in between. CDR3 sequence reads: CASSLSVTSNTEAFF. The CDR3 DNA sequence: TGTGCCAGCAGCTTAAGCGTAACTTCGAACACTGAAGCTTTCTTT.

Here the CDR3 DNA reads TGTGCCAGCAGTGGTTGGGGCCCCCGCATGAACACTGAAGCTTTCTTT. Encoded protein: CASSGWGPRMNTEAFF. The chain recombines TRBV25-1 with TRBJ1-1, with D possibly being TRBD1 (5 bases). Germline CDR1 and CDR2: MGHDK and SYGVNS. The CDR3 sequence is 16 residues long. Between the trimmed V and J ends, which lost 4 bases and 0 bases, there was a span of 15 bases.

The chain employs TRBV7-3 and TRBJ2-1; no firm D call. Trimming took 5 bases from V and 6 from J, leaving 14 bases between them. This CDR3 region has 14 residues. Germline assignment: CDR1 SGHTA and CDR2 FQGTGA. The CDR3 sequence is CASSLFPAGNEQFF. In DNA, the CDR3 is TGTGCCAGCAGCCTATTCCCCGCTGGCAATGAGCAGTTCTTC.

V gene TRBV18 combines with J gene TRBJ1-2; no clear D. The CDR3 spans 13 residues. Trimming removed 3 bases at V and 7 bases at J, with 12 bases between. CDR1 KGHSH and CDR2 LQKENI come from the germline V gene. The CDR3 sequence is CASSPQNGAGYTF. CDR3 sequence (DNA): TGTGCCAGCTCACCGCAAAACGGTGCTGGCTACACCTTC.

The chain combines TRBV27 with TRBJ2-5; weak D call: TRBD1 (5 bases). Germline V gene data show CDR1 as MNHEY and CDR2 as SMNVEV (reference sequence). V was pared by 5 bases and J by 6 bases, with 13 bases between. The CDR3 is 13 residues long. The CDR3 DNA reads TGTGCCAGCAGTATCGCAGGGATGAAGACCCAGTACTTC. It is translated as CASSIAGMKTQYF.

This rearrangement joins TRBV3-1 (or the pseudogene TRBV3-2) to TRBJ1-1, with D perhaps matching TRBD1 (5 bases). CDR1 LGHDT and CDR2 YNNKEL come from the germline V gene (reference sequence). Trimming left V 3 bases short and J 0 bases short, with 8 bases between. This CDR3 region has 14 residues. This chain's CDR3 is CASSQSRVNTEAFF. The CDR3 DNA sequence: TGTGCCAGCAGCCAGAGCAGGGTGAACACTGAAGCTTTCTTT.

This clone was detected ten times or more. The chain joins TRBV5-4 to TRBJ1-1; 8 bases agree with TRBD1. This CDR3 spans 14 amino acids. The J segment lost 3 bases and the V segment lost 0 bases, leaving 1 base of the junction unmatched. Germline-derived CDR1 and CDR2 are SGHNT and YYREEE (reference sequence). CDR3 sequence reads: CASSLEQGDTEAFF. The CDR3 coding sequence is TGTGCCAGCAGCTTGGAACAGGGGGACACTGAAGCTTTCTTT.

The chain joins TRBV2 to TRBJ1-5; possibly TRBD1 for D (5 bases). The CDR3 sequence is 16 residues long. From germline, CDR1 is SNHLY and CDR2 FYNNEI. Trimming took 2 bases from V and 0 from J, leaving 11 bases between them. The CDR3 DNA sequence: TGTGCCAGCAGTGAAATGGTAGGGGCTAGCAATCAGCCCCAGCATTTT. Its protein product is CASSEMVGASNQPQHF. Full variable domain (outside the CDR3, taken from reference TRBV2 and TRBJ1-5): EPEVTQTPSHQVTQMGQEVILRCVPISNHLYFYWYRQILGQKVEFLVSFYNNEISEKSEIFDDQFSVERPDGSNFTLKIRSTKLEDSAMYFCASSEMVGASNQPQHFGDGTRLSIL.

J is TRBJ1-4 and V is TRBV5-1; a weak D match, TRBD1 (5 bases). V shed 2 bases and J shed 4 bases, with 9 bases lying between them. This CDR3 contains 14 residues. The germline V gene has CDR1 SGHRS and CDR2 YFSETQ. CDR3 protein: CASSLGGVNEKLFF. CDR3 coding DNA: TGCGCCAGCAGCTTAGGAGGGGTTAATGAAAAACTGTTTTTT.

J is TRBJ2-3 and V is TRBV7-2; 11 bases are shared with TRBD2. The CDR3 contains 15 residues. Trimming at V came to 4 bases and at J to 4 bases, leaving 4 bases not matched to a gene. Germline-derived CDR1 and CDR2 are SGHTA and FQGNSA. The CDR3 is CASSSIAGGPDTQYF. The CDR3 nucleotides are TGTGCCAGCAGCTCAATAGCGGGGGGGCCAGATACGCAGTATTTT.

This chain uses TRBV5-4 with TRBJ1-6, with D possibly TRBD1 on 6 matching bases. V dropped 5 bases and J dropped 6 bases, with 6 bases sitting between them. This CDR3 has 12 residues. In germline, CDR1 is SGHNT, CDR2 YYREEE (reference sequence). The CDR3 region has the DNA TGTGCCAGCAGACAGGGTAATTCACCCCTCCACTTT. Protein product: CASRQGNSPLHF.

A single count supports this clone. The chain has TRBV5-6 and TRBJ1-5; 11 bases fit TRBD1. CDR1 SGHDT and CDR2 YYEEEE come from the germline V gene. This CDR3 is built from 15 residues. V lost 4 bases to trimming and J lost 7 bases; unmatched junction nucleotides: 7. CDR3 residues: CASSPGQGAGQPQHF. The CDR3 DNA sequence: TGTGCCAGCAGCCCAGGACAGGGGGCAGGACAGCCCCAGCATTTT.

This rearrangement joins TRBV6-5 to TRBJ1-5; tentative D call: TRBD1 (5 bases). Trimming left V 2 bases short and J 3 bases short, with 8 bases between. Germline values: CDR1 MNHEY, CDR2 SVGAGI. This CDR3 region has 14 residues. Written as DNA, the CDR3 is TGTGCCAGCAGTTACAGCAGGGACAATCAGCCCCAGCATTTT. The encoded protein is CASSYSRDNQPQHF.

The J gene is TRBJ1-4, the V gene TRBV2, with 7 bases fitting TRBD1. The germline CDR1 and CDR2 sequences are SNHLY and FYNNEI. The CDR3 length is 14 residues. J was trimmed by 5 bases and V by 6 bases; bases with no gene match: 6. The CDR3 nucleotides are TGTGCCAGCAGCCCGGGACAGATAAATGAAAAACTGTTTTTT. Protein: CASSPGQINEKLFF.